The 15 T cell receptor beta chains listed next were all sequenced from one sample in a study of T cell clonotyping in hematopoietic cell transplantation. Produced via immunoSEQ multiplex PCR; TCRdb's table is partial and in-frame only. The data hold over 6,000 clones, with more than 75% observed a single time. Sequences were derived from peripheral blood mononuclear cells, sampled 100 days after allogeneic stem cell transplant. The receptors stem from a female patient aged 40-50 years who had an allogeneic stem cell transplant from a related donor, so the T cells may come from the graft donor. Some clones in this sample may be carry-over from other donors' samples.

The V and J genes are TRBV14 and TRBJ1-1; 8 positions match TRBD1. With 11 bases clipped from V and 3 bases from J, the junction kept 11 bases outside the gene matches. The CDR3 sequence is 14 residues long. Germline V gene lookup returns CDR1 SGHDN and CDR2 FVKESK. CDR3 amino acids: CAGKPKDRDTEAFF. Written as DNA, the CDR3 is TGTGCCGGAAAGCCGAAGGACAGGGACACTGAAGCTTTCTTT.

DNA of the CDR3: TGTGCCAGCAGCTTAGTCGAGGGATTTTCCTACGAGCAGTACTTC. The encoded protein is CASSLVEGFSYEQYF. The chain joins TRBV7-8 to TRBJ2-7, with D possibly TRBD2 on 5 matching bases. Germline loops: CDR1 SGHVS, CDR2 FQNEAQ. The CDR3 is 15 residues long. Trimming cost V 1 base and J 1 base, with 11 bases left between them. The variable domain in full, completed from reference TRBV7-8 and TRBJ2-7, reads GAGVSQSPRYKVAKRGQDVALRCDPISGHVSLFWYQQALGQGPEFLTYFQNEAQLDKSGLPSDRFFAERPEGSVSTLKIQRTQQEDSAVYLCASSLVEGFSYEQYFGPGTRLTVT.

The V gene is TRBV7-2, the J gene TRBJ2-7, with D possibly being TRBD2 (5 bases). The CDR3 runs 16 residues. Germline loops: CDR1 SGHTA, CDR2 FQGNSA. Trimming stripped 6 bases from V and 0 bases from J, with 18 bases between. The CDR3 DNA follows: TGTGCCAGCAGTCAAGGTCGGGGTCTTGTCTCCTACGAGCAGTACTTC. Its protein product is CASSQGRGLVSYEQYF.

The chain carries TRBV29-1 and TRBJ2-1; 13 bases are shared with TRBD2. The CDR3 sequence is 16 residues long. CDR1 is SQVTM and CDR2 is ANQGSEA in the germline V gene. J gave up 8 bases and V 4 bases, and 11 bases lay outside the gene matches. CDR3 DNA: TGCAGCGTTGCCCGAAGGACTAGCGGGAGTGGTGATGAGCAGTTCTTC. It specifies CSVARRTSGSGDEQFF.

This clone appeared once. This chain links TRBV9 with TRBJ1-2; tentative D call: TRBD1 (6 bases). V lost 0 bases to trimming and J lost 5 bases, with 14 bases between them. Germline V gene lookup returns CDR1 SGDLS and CDR2 YYNGEE. CDR3 length: 15 residues. CDR3 bases: TGTGCCAGCAGCGTAGCTGGGACACAACATTATGGCTACACCTTC. As protein: CASSVAGTQHYGYTF.

This clone was counted once. This chain uses TRBV5-1 with TRBJ1-4, with D perhaps matching TRBD1 (5 bases). CDR3 length: 13 residues. Germline V gene data show CDR1 as SGHRS and CDR2 as YFSETQ. Trimming took off 0 bases at V and 6 bases at J, with 6 bases between the two ends. CDR3 protein: CASSLGGDEKLFF. Here the CDR3 DNA reads TGCGCCAGCAGCTTGGGAGGGGATGAAAAACTGTTTTTT.

CDR3 amino acids: CASSPMTGGTDTQYF. For the CDR3, the DNA is TGTGCCAGCAGCCCAATGACAGGGGGCACAGATACGCAGTATTTT. This chain uses TRBV7-9 with TRBJ2-3; 8 nucleotides match TRBD1. This CDR3 spans 15 amino acids. After removal of 5 bases from V and 1 base from J, the junction contained 5 bases not matched to a gene. The germline CDR1 and CDR2 sequences are SEHNR and FQNEAQ (reference sequence). The whole variable domain, filled in from reference TRBV7-9 and TRBJ2-3, reads DTGVSQNPRHKITKRGQNVTFRCDPISEHNRLYWYRQTLGQGPEFLTYFQNEAQLEKSRLLSDRFSAERPKGSFSTLEIQRTEQGDSAMYLCASSPMTGGTDTQYFGPGTRLTVL.

In nucleotides, the CDR3 is TGTGCCAGCAGCTTAACAGCGGGCTACAATGAGCAGTTCTTC. Translated, it gives CASSLTAGYNEQFF. This sequence joins TRBV7-2 and TRBJ2-1; TRBD2 might be the D (6 bases). Germline values: CDR1 SGHTA, CDR2 FQGNSA. The CDR3 extends over 14 amino acids. Trimming removed 2 bases at V and 3 bases at J, with 8 bases between.

The rearrangement joins TRBV19 to TRBJ1-3, with TRBD1 matching over 9 bases. The germline V gene has CDR1 LNHDA and CDR2 SQIVND (reference sequence). The CDR3 is 16 residues long. The V gene end was trimmed by 3 bases and the J gene end by 2 bases; junction bases not matched to a gene: 5. CDR3 loop: CASSMGTGLPGNTIYF. The DNA of the CDR3 is TGTGCCAGTAGTATGGGGACAGGGCTGCCTGGAAACACCATATATTTT.

V is TRBV6-5 and J is TRBJ2-5; no reliable D call. V lost 8 bases, J lost 0 bases, and 7 bases lay in between. The V gene's germline CDR1 is MNHEY and CDR2 SVGAGI. CDR3 size: 12 residues. CDR3 in amino acids: CASGRYQETQYF. The CDR3, as DNA: TGTGCCAGCGGACGGTACCAAGAGACCCAGTACTTC.

The rearrangement uses TRBV28 and TRBJ1-4, with 7 nucleotides matching TRBD1. The germline V gene has CDR1 MDHEN and CDR2 SYDVKM. The V segment lost 5 bases and the J segment 0 bases; nucleotides outside the gene matches: 3. The CDR3 is made up of 15 amino acids. The CDR3, as DNA: TGTGCCAGCAGTACTGGGACAGCAACTAATGAAAAACTGTTTTTT. The encoded protein is CASSTGTATNEKLFF. Full variable domain (rest looked up from reference TRBV28 and TRBJ1-4): DVKVTQSSRYLVKRTGEKVFLECVQDMDHENMFWYRQDPGLGLRLIYFSYDVKMKEKGDIPEGYSVSREKKERFSLILESASTNQTSMYLCASSTGTATNEKLFFGSGTQLSVL.

The CDR3 DNA reads TGCAGCGTTGTACCTCTAGCGGGAGGCGAGCAGTACTTC. Translated: CSVVPLAGGEQYF. The chain has TRBV29-1 and TRBJ2-7, with 11 bases lining up with TRBD2. The CDR3 length is 13 residues. J was trimmed by 6 bases and V by 4 bases; bases with no gene match: 5. Germline V gene lookup returns CDR1 SQVTM and CDR2 ANQGSEA.

This clone was seen just once. This sequence joins TRBV5-4 and TRBJ2-7; D gene unclear. The CDR3 is 13 amino acids. Germline CDR1 is SGHNT and CDR2 is YYREEE (reference sequence). V lost 0 bases, J lost 3 bases, and 7 bases lay in between. The CDR3 coding sequence is TGTGCCAGCAGCTTGGGCGACTTCTACGAGCAGTACTTC. Translated, it gives CASSLGDFYEQYF.

There are a few counts of this clone. V usage is TRBV6-5 and J usage is TRBJ1-1; weak D call: TRBD1 (5 bases). The CDR3 is made up of 15 amino acids. Trimming took 0 bases from V and 4 from J, leaving 12 bases between them. CDR1 is MNHEY, CDR2 SVGAGI, per germline. CDR3 coding DNA: TGTGCCAGCAGTTACTCGCGGGGGGTGGGCACTGAAGCTTTCTTT. Translation: CASSYSRGVGTEAFF.

This clone came up once. The rearrangement links TRBV7-9 to TRBJ1-1, with 7 bases matching TRBD1. The V and J ends lost 1 base and 0 bases, in that order; junction bases with no gene match: 2. The germline V gene has CDR1 SEHNR and CDR2 FQNEAQ (reference sequence). CDR3 length equals 15 residues. Written as DNA, the CDR3 is TGTGCCAGCAGCTTAGTCACAGGGGTGAACACTGAAGCTTTCTTT. It codes for CASSLVTGVNTEAFF.